Following are 32 T cell receptor beta chains from one sample sequenced in a study of blood T cell repertoires in COVID-19. TCRdb's copy holds only in-frame clones and misses some; the assay was immunoSEQ multiplex PCR. The table includes a few hundred thousand clones, roughly 91% detected once. The sequenced sample consisted of PBMCs or T cells enriched from blood (not recorded which). The receptors shown here come from a woman aged 18-30 years who had recovered from COVID-19.

The V and J genes are TRBV10-2 and TRBJ1-2; 8 nucleotides line up with TRBD1. Germline trimming cut 0 bases from V and 8 bases from J; bases unmatched to any gene: 11. Germline CDR1 WSHSY, CDR2 SAAADI. This CDR3 comprises 16 residues. The CDR3 loop is CASSESTGASLVGYTF. CDR3 nucleotide sequence: TGCGCCAGCAGTGAGTCGACAGGGGCGAGCCTCGTAGGCTACACCTTC.

This clone was observed once. This sequence joins TRBV18 and TRBJ1-1; a weak D match, TRBD1 (5 bases). Trimming shortened V by 3 bases and J by 2 bases, and 13 bases separated the two germline ends. The V gene's germline CDR1 is KGHSH and CDR2 LQKENI. The CDR3 contains 15 residues. The CDR3 sequence: CASSPIRGDNTEAFF. DNA of the CDR3: TGTGCCAGCTCACCGATAAGGGGCGACAACACTGAAGCTTTCTTT.

This chain links TRBV7-9 with TRBJ1-4; D gene uncertain. The V end lost 1 base, the J end lost 7 bases, and 7 bases lay between the germline ends. CDR1 is SEHNR, CDR2 FQNEAQ, per germline (reference sequence). The CDR3 extends over 13 amino acids. CDR3 coding DNA: TGTGCCAGCAGCTTAGTACAGAGTGAAAAACTGTTTTTT. Amino acid sequence: CASSLVQSEKLFF. Full variable domain (outside the CDR3, taken from reference TRBV7-9 and TRBJ1-4): DTGVSQNPRHKITKRGQNVTFRCDPISEHNRLYWYRQTLGQGPEFLTYFQNEAQLEKSRLLSDRFSAERPKGSFSTLEIQRTEQGDSAMYLCASSLVQSEKLFFGSGTQLSVL.

The chain couples TRBV19 to TRBJ1-1; tentatively, D is TRBD1 (6 bases). The V end was cut by 3 bases, the J end by 5 bases, with 10 bases between. The germline V gene encodes CDR1 LNHDA and CDR2 SQIVND (reference sequence). The CDR3 consists of 13 residues. The chain's CDR3 is CASSIFQGTEAFF. CDR3 in DNA: TGTGCCAGTAGTATCTTCCAGGGGACTGAAGCTTTCTTT.

The gene calls are TRBV19 and TRBJ1-1; D is uncertain. V was shortened by 5 bases and J by 5 bases, with 9 bases between the two germline ends. Germline CDR1 LNHDA, CDR2 SQIVND (reference sequence). This CDR3 has 12 residues. The CDR3 sequence is CASSWRDTEAFF. The CDR3 DNA reads TGTGCCAGTAGTTGGAGGGATACTGAAGCTTTCTTT.

The chain has TRBV5-4 and TRBJ2-1, with D perhaps matching TRBD2 (6 bases). The CDR3 length is 13 residues. The germline V gene encodes CDR1 SGHNT and CDR2 YYREEE (reference sequence). The ends were cut back, 6 bases at V and 9 bases at J, with 16 bases in the middle. This CDR3 reads CASTLGLFSEQFF. DNA for the CDR3: TGTGCCAGCACGCTCGGACTATTCAGTGAGCAGTTCTTC.

The CDR3 sequence is CASSEFRGGYSNQPQHF. CDR3 sequence (DNA): TGTGCCAGCAGTGAATTCAGGGGCGGTTATAGCAATCAGCCCCAGCATTTT. V usage is TRBV6-1 and J usage is TRBJ1-5, with D tentatively TRBD1 (6 bases). The CDR3 runs to 17 residues. Germline assignment: CDR1 MNHNS and CDR2 SASEGT. The V end was cut by 2 bases, the J end by 0 bases, with 14 bases between.

Concerning this clone: One end of the junction does not line up with germline, which may come from a read error. The chain combines TRBV4-1 with TRBJ1-1, with a possible D match to TRBD1 (5 bases). The germline gives CDR1 MGHRA, CDR2 YSYEKL. This CDR3 contains 16 residues. As DNA, the CDR3 is TGCGCCAGCAGCCACCTAATTCGGTCAGGGAACGCTGAAGCTTTCTTT. Amino acid sequence: CASSHLIRSGNAEAFF.

This clone was seen a single time. The chain is built from TRBV30 and TRBJ2-7; TRBD2 might be the D (6 bases). The CDR3 has 13 residues. From germline, CDR1 is GTSNPN and CDR2 SVGIG (reference sequence). Trimming left V 2 bases short and J 2 bases short, with 10 bases between. The CDR3 DNA reads as TGTGCCTGGAGTTTGGACTATACCTACGAGCAGTACTTC. Protein sequence: CAWSLDYTYEQYF.

This chain uses TRBV28 with TRBJ2-7; D is possibly TRBD2 (7 bases). V shed 7 bases and J shed 1 base, with 11 bases lying between them. The CDR3 contains 13 residues. Germline CDR1 reads MDHEN; CDR2 reads SYDVKM. Here the CDR3 DNA reads TGTGCCAGCAAGGGAGGGGGTTCCTACGAGCAGTACTTC. This codes for CASKGGGSYEQYF.

The genes are TRBV11-2 and TRBJ2-2; TRBD1 is a possible D gene (6 bases). Deletions cut 5 bases from V and 0 bases from J, with 13 bases between. The CDR3 is made up of 16 amino acids. Looked up from germline, CDR1 is SGHAT and CDR2 is FQNNGV. The CDR3 DNA reads TGTGCCAGCAGCAGAGGGACATTGGCGAACACCGGGGAGCTGTTTTTT. This translates into CASSRGTLANTGELFF.

The chain couples TRBV7-6 to TRBJ1-2, with a possible D match to TRBD1 (5 bases). The germline CDR1 and CDR2 sequences are SGHVS and FNYEAQ. V was cut by 5 bases and J by 1 base, with 8 bases left in between. This CDR3 is built from 13 residues. This CDR3 is CASSVDSNYGYTF. The CDR3 coding sequence is TGTGCCAGCAGCGTCGACAGTAACTATGGCTACACCTTC.

The J gene is TRBJ1-5, the V gene TRBV6-5, with D possibly TRBD1 on 5 matching bases. CDR1 MNHEY and CDR2 SVGAGI come from the germline V gene. The CDR3 covers 14 residues. With 9 bases removed from V and 5 bases from J, the gap between germline ends came to 17 bases. This CDR3 is CASTLRWGDQPQHF. Written as DNA, the CDR3 is TGTGCCAGTACGCTGAGGTGGGGGGATCAGCCCCAGCATTTT.

This clone was seen a single time. The chain couples TRBV12-5 to TRBJ1-2, with 10 positions matching TRBD1. CDR3 size: 13 residues. V lost 3 bases to trimming and J lost 8 bases; unmatched junction nucleotides: 3. Germline V gene lookup returns CDR1 LGHNT and CDR2 FRNRAP. DNA of the CDR3: TGTGCTAGTGGTTTCGCGACAGGGGGCGGCTACACCTTC. As protein: CASGFATGGGYTF.

The V gene is TRBV6-5, the J gene TRBJ1-3, with unresolved D. Trimming removed 0 bases from V and 4 bases from J, with 10 bases in between. The germline V gene encodes CDR1 MNHEY and CDR2 SVGAGI. The CDR3 runs 15 residues. The CDR3 DNA reads as TGTGCCAGCAGTTACTCGCCGACAACCGGAAACACCATATATTTT. Encoded protein: CASSYSPTTGNTIYF.

The J gene is TRBJ1-2, the V gene TRBV29-1; TRBD1 might be the D (6 bases). This CDR3 is 12 amino acids long. Germline CDR1 and CDR2: SQVTM and ANQGSEA. V shed 3 bases and J shed 4 bases, with 9 bases lying between them. CDR3 nucleotide sequence: TGCAGCGTTGACAGGGGTGTCTATGGCTACACCTTC. It codes for CSVDRGVYGYTF.

In its sample, this clone was seen once. The DNA of the CDR3 is TGTGCCAGCAGTTTGCCAGGGGGTATGGATACGCAGTATTTT. Amino acid sequence: CASSLPGGMDTQYF. The gene calls are TRBV27 and TRBJ2-3; 7 bases are shared with TRBD1. Trimming cost V 3 bases and J 6 bases; bases outside gene matches: 6. From germline, CDR1 is MNHEY and CDR2 SMNVEV (reference sequence). The length of the CDR3 is 14 residues.

V and J are TRBV7-2 and TRBJ1-4; weak D call: TRBD1 (5 bases). The length of the CDR3 is 13 residues. The germline V gene has CDR1 SGHTA and CDR2 FQGNSA. Trimming took off 6 bases at V and 7 bases at J, with 12 bases between the two ends. This CDR3 is CASRRGGREKLFF. In nucleotides, the CDR3 is TGTGCCAGCAGGCGGGGGGGACGTGAAAAACTGTTTTTT.

V gene TRBV27 combines with J gene TRBJ1-1; 8 bases are shared with TRBD1. CDR1 and CDR2 (germline): MNHEY, SMNVEV (reference sequence). Germline trimming cut 3 bases from V and 10 bases from J; bases unmatched to any gene: 4. The CDR3 extends over 12 amino acids. CDR3 protein: CASSFLQGVAFF. CDR3 coding DNA: TGTGCCAGCAGTTTTTTACAGGGGGTAGCTTTCTTT.

The rearrangement uses TRBV5-1 and TRBJ2-5; 7 bases agree with TRBD2. J lost 2 bases, V lost 0 bases, and 10 bases had no gene match. Germline V gene sequence: CDR1 SGHRS, CDR2 YFSETQ. The CDR3 is 17 residues long. The CDR3 DNA follows: TGCGCCAGCAGCTTGGCCGGGGGGACTTCGGGGCAAGAGACCCAGTACTTC. Encoded protein: CASSLAGGTSGQETQYF.

This clone was observed a few times. V and J are TRBV18 and TRBJ1-1; 11 bases line up with TRBD1. With V trimmed by 5 bases and J by 6 bases, 5 bases remained unmatched. This CDR3 is built from 14 residues. Germline V gene sequence: CDR1 KGHSH, CDR2 LQKENI. CDR3 coding DNA: TGTGCCAGCTCAACAGGACAGGGGGCCTCTGAAGCTTTCTTT. Its protein is CASSTGQGASEAFF. Full variable domain (remainder filled in from reference TRBV18 and TRBJ1-1): NAGVMQNPRHLVRRRGQEARLRCSPMKGHSHVYWYRQLPEEGLKFMVYLQKENIIDESGMPKERFSAEFPKEGPSILRIQQVVRGDSAAYFCASSTGQGASEAFFGQGTRLTVV.

This sequence joins TRBV19 and TRBJ1-5; perhaps TRBD1 as D (6 bases). CDR1 is LNHDA, CDR2 SQIVND, per germline (reference sequence). The ends were cut back, 2 bases at V and 0 bases at J, with 8 bases in the middle. The CDR3 spans 15 residues. CDR3 bases: TGTGCCAGTAGTATACGGACAGATAGCAATCAGCCCCAGCATTTT. Translation gives CASSIRTDSNQPQHF.

The chain links TRBV12-3 or TRBV12-4 to TRBJ2-2, with unresolved D. Trimming removed 6 bases at V and 4 bases at J, with 9 bases between. The CDR3 extends over 13 amino acids. The chain's CDR3 is CASSTRLTGELFF. CDR3 in DNA: TGTGCCAGCAGCACCAGGCTCACCGGGGAGCTGTTTTTT.

The genes are TRBV7-3 and TRBJ1-2; D is unclear. Trimming removed 2 bases at V and 2 bases at J, with 12 bases between. Per the germline V gene, CDR1 is SGHTA and CDR2 is FQGTGA. The CDR3 has 15 residues. In DNA, the CDR3 is TGTGCCAGCAGCTTAGTGGAGAATACCAACTATGGCTACACCTTC. The encoded protein is CASSLVENTNYGYTF.

The chain recombines TRBV7-9 with TRBJ2-7; D is possibly TRBD1 (5 bases). The CDR3 is made up of 12 amino acids. The V end was cut by 2 bases, the J end by 7 bases, with 9 bases between. Germline V gene data show CDR1 as SEHNR and CDR2 as FQNEAQ (reference sequence). CDR3 sequence (DNA): TGTGCCAGCAGCTTACAGGACACAGAGCAGTACTTC. The encoded protein is CASSLQDTEQYF.

The gene calls are TRBV12-5 and TRBJ2-1; 7 positions match TRBD1. Germline V gene data show CDR1 as LGHNT and CDR2 as FRNRAP. The CDR3 loop spans 14 amino acids. Unmatched junction bases numbered 9, after V lost 5 bases and J lost 8 bases. The CDR3 region is CASGPRQGGHEQFF. Written as DNA, the CDR3 is TGTGCTAGTGGTCCGCGACAGGGCGGTCATGAGCAGTTCTTC.

This clone showed up just a few times. This rearrangement joins TRBV7-8 to TRBJ1-2; 7 positions agree with TRBD1. CDR1 SGHVS and CDR2 FQNEAQ come from the germline V gene. The J segment lost 5 bases and the V segment lost 5 bases, leaving 8 bases of the junction unmatched. The length of the CDR3 is 14 residues. In nucleotides, the CDR3 is TGTGCCAGCAGCCTGAGGGACAGTTCATATGGCTACACCTTC. It codes for CASSLRDSSYGYTF.

The J gene is TRBJ1-3, the V gene TRBV7-6; 8 nucleotides match TRBD1. This CDR3 has 15 amino acids. J lost 4 bases, V lost 5 bases, and 7 bases had no gene match. Germline V gene lookup returns CDR1 SGHVS and CDR2 FNYEAQ. The DNA for the CDR3 is TGTGCCAGCAGCGGCCGGACAGGGTTCGGAAACACCATATATTTT. This gives the protein CASSGRTGFGNTIYF.

The rearrangement links TRBV19 to TRBJ2-2, with 13 bases aligning to TRBD2. Germline CDR1 is LNHDA and CDR2 is SQIVND (reference sequence). The trim removed 3 bases at V and 4 bases at J, leaving 8 bases unmatched. This CDR3 is built from 18 residues. CDR3 sequence: CASSIGTSGAISTGELFF. The CDR3 region has the DNA TGTGCCAGTAGTATTGGGACTAGCGGGGCCATATCCACCGGGGAGCTGTTTTTT.

The chain uses TRBV2 and TRBJ2-2; a possible D gene is TRBD2 (5 bases). Germline V gene lookup returns CDR1 SNHLY and CDR2 FYNNEI. Deletions cut 1 base from V and 4 bases from J, with 10 bases between. The CDR3 spans 15 residues. DNA of the CDR3: TGTGCCAGCAGTGAAGTAGAGGGAACCACCGGGGAGCTGTTTTTT. This codes for CASSEVEGTTGELFF.

This clone was counted only a few times. CDR3 protein: CASSLGLADTQYF. The CDR3 DNA sequence: TGTGCCAGCAGCTTGGGGCTAGCGGATACGCAGTATTTT. The J gene is TRBJ2-3, the V gene TRBV5-6; D perhaps matches TRBD2 (6 bases). V dropped 0 bases and J dropped 6 bases, with 8 bases sitting between them. This CDR3 spans 13 amino acids. Germline V gives CDR1 SGHDT, CDR2 YYEEEE.

The V call is TRBV10-3, the J call TRBJ2-1, with 9 bases fitting TRBD1. The ends lost 6 bases at V and 3 bases at J; junction bases unmatched: 15. The CDR3 extends over 18 amino acids. Germline-derived CDR1 and CDR2 are ENHRY and SYGVKD. The CDR3 reads CAIRPGTGFSGNYNEQFF. CDR3 in DNA: TGTGCCATCAGGCCCGGGACAGGGTTCTCAGGAAACTACAATGAGCAGTTCTTC.